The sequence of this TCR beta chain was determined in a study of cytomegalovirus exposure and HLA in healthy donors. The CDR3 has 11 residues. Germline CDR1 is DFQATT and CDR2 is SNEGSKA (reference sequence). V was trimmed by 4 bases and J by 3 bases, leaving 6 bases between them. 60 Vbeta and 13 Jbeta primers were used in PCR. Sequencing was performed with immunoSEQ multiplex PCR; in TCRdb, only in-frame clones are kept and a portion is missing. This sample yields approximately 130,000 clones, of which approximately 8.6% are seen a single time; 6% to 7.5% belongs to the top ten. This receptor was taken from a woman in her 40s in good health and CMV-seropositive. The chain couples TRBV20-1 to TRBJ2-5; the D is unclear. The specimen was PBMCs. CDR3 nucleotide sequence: TGCAGTGCTATTTCCAAAGAGACCCAGTACTTC. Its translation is CSAISKETQYF.